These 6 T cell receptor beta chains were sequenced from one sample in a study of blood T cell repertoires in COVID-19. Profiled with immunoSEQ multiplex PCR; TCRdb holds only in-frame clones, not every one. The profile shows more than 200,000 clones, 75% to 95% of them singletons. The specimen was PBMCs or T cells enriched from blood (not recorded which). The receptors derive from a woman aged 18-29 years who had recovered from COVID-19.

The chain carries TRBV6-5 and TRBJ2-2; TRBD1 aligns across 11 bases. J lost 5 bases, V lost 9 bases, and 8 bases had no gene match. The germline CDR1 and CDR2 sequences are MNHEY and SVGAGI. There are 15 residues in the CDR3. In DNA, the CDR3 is TGTGCCAGTGCCCGGACAGGGGGCTTTACCGGGGAGCTGTTTTTT. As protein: CASARTGGFTGELFF.

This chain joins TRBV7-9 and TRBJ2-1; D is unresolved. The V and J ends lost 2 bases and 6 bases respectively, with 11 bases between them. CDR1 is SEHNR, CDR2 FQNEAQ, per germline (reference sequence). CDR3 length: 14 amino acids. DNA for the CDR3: TGTGCCAGCAGCTTACCCCCCCCGGTCAATGAGCAGTTCTTC. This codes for CASSLPPPVNEQFF.

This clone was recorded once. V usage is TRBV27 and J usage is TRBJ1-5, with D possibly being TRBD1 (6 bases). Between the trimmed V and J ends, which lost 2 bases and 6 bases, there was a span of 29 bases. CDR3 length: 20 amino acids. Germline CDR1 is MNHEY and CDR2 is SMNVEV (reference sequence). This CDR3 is CASSLRLAQGSGLSGQPQHF. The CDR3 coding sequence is TGTGCCAGCAGTTTACGCCTGGCACAGGGCTCGGGGCTGTCGGGTCAGCCCCAGCATTTT.

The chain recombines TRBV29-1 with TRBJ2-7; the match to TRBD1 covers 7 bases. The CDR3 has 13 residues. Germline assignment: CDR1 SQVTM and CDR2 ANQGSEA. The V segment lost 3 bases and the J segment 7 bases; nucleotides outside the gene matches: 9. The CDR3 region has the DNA TGCAGCGTTGATGAGACGGCCAGGGGGGAGCAGTACTTC. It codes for CSVDETARGEQYF.

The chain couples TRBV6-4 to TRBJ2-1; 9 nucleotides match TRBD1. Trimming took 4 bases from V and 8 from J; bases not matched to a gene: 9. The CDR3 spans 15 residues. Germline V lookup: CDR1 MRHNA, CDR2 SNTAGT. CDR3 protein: CASSVRDRVGDEQFF. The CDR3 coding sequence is TGTGCCAGCAGTGTCCGGGACAGGGTTGGCGATGAGCAGTTCTTC.

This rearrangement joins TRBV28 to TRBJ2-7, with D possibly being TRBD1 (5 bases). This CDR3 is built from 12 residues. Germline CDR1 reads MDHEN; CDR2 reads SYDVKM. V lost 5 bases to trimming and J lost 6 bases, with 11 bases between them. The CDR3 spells CASSPRVGEQYF. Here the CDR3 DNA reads TGTGCCAGCAGTCCCAGGGTGGGCGAGCAGTACTTC.